A single sample gave rise to the 8 T cell receptor beta chains below, sequenced in a study of blood T cell repertoires in COVID-19. Sequencing used immunoSEQ multiplex PCR; TCRdb keeps in-frame clones, though not all of them. The sample yields 220,000 or so clones, around 86% seen once. The sample consisted of peripheral blood. The origin of the receptors is a woman aged 50 to 60 with COVID-19, enrolled during active disease.

The chain uses TRBV7-8 and TRBJ2-2; the D is unclear. V lost 5 bases, J lost 1 base, and 8 bases lay in between. This CDR3 has 14 amino acids. Germline V gives CDR1 SGHVS, CDR2 FQNEAQ. This CDR3 is CASSPSRNTGELFF. CDR3 DNA: TGTGCCAGCAGCCCTTCCCGGAACACCGGGGAGCTGTTTTTT. The full variable domain, with the rest looked up from reference TRBV7-8 and TRBJ2-2, is GAGVSQSPRYKVAKRGQDVALRCDPISGHVSLFWYQQALGQGPEFLTYFQNEAQLDKSGLPSDRFFAERPEGSVSTLKIQRTQQEDSAVYLCASSPSRNTGELFFGEGSRLTVL.

This chain joins TRBV19 and TRBJ2-1; 8 nucleotides match TRBD1. This CDR3 is 15 amino acids long. The junction had 10 bases not matched to a gene; V was cut back by 7 bases and J by 5 bases. Looked up from germline, CDR1 is LNHDA and CDR2 is SQIVND (reference sequence). The CDR3 protein is CASTLKDRENNEQFF. The CDR3 DNA reads TGTGCCAGTACTCTAAAGGACAGGGAAAACAATGAGCAGTTCTTC. Supplemented by reference TRBV19 and TRBJ2-1, the full variable domain reads DGGITQSPKYLFRKEGQNVTLSCEQNLNHDAMYWYRQDPGQGLRLIYYSQIVNDFQKGDIAEGYSVSREKKESFPLTVTSAQKNPTAFYLCASTLKDRENNEQFFGPGTRLTVL.

This clone was recorded only once. This chain joins TRBV5-4 and TRBJ2-1; tentatively, D is TRBD2 (6 bases). V lost 2 bases, J lost 7 bases, and 16 bases lay in between. The CDR3 extends over 15 amino acids. CDR1 is SGHNT, CDR2 YYREEE, per germline (reference sequence). The CDR3 region is CASSLGGQVENEQFF. In DNA, the CDR3 is TGTGCCAGCAGCTTAGGAGGGCAAGTGGAAAATGAGCAGTTCTTC.

The chain couples TRBV6-2 or TRBV6-3 to TRBJ2-5; 8 positions agree with TRBD2. Germline V gives CDR1 MNHEY, CDR2 SVGEGT. This CDR3 has 18 residues. The V gene end was trimmed by 2 bases and the J gene end by 2 bases; junction bases not matched to a gene: 13. The CDR3 DNA is TGTGCCAGCAGTTACGGTGCGGGGGGCCTAAAATCTCAAGAGACCCAGTACTTC. Amino acids: CASSYGAGGLKSQETQYF.

The chain carries TRBV3-1 (or the pseudogene TRBV3-2) and TRBJ1-1; 7 nucleotides align to TRBD1. The CDR3 runs to 18 residues. Trimming took 0 bases from V and 1 from J; bases not matched to a gene: 11. Germline loops: CDR1 LGHDT, CDR2 YNNKEL (reference sequence). Here the CDR3 reads CASSQDSRGRGPNTEAFF. The DNA for the CDR3 is TGTGCCAGCAGCCAAGACTCAAGAGGTAGGGGGCCGAACACTGAAGCTTTCTTT.

The V call is TRBV5-4, the J call TRBJ1-4; weak D call: TRBD1 (5 bases). The CDR3 consists of 14 residues. Germline CDR1 reads SGHNT; CDR2 reads YYREEE (reference sequence). The V end was cut by 4 bases, the J end by 8 bases, with 15 bases between. The CDR3 nucleotides are TGTGCCAGCAGCCGCCAGGGAAAGGAGGAAAAACTGTTTTTT. Translation: CASSRQGKEEKLFF.

This clone was observed a single time. The CDR3 loop reads CASTKTGRGSYEQYV. The CDR3, as DNA: TGTGCCAGCACCAAGACAGGGCGAGGATCTTACGAGCAGTACGTC. The chain has TRBV6-5 and TRBJ2-7, with 7 bases identical to TRBD1. CDR1 and CDR2 from the germline V gene are MNHEY and SVGAGI. This CDR3 is 15 amino acids long. V shed 7 bases, J shed 4 bases, and the junction held 13 bases outside the gene matches.

The CDR3 DNA follows: TGTGCCAGTAGCTTCGTGGGGACAGGGTTGGCTGAGCAGTTCTTC. The encoded protein is CASSFVGTGLAEQFF. The J gene is TRBJ2-1, the V gene TRBV19; TRBD1 aligns across 9 bases. This CDR3 comprises 15 residues. With 6 bases clipped from V and 9 bases from J, the junction kept 12 bases outside the gene matches. Germline lookup yields CDR1 LNHDA and CDR2 SQIVND (reference sequence).